Below, 17 T cell receptor beta chains from the same sample are listed, as sequenced in a study of T cell clones after liver transplantation. Assay used: immunoSEQ multiplex PCR; TCRdb lists only in-frame clones, some missing. The repertoire holds 68,000 or so clones, around 93% seen once, with 0.75% to 1% in the top ten. The specimen comprised CD4+ T cells from blood, sampled around 27 months after liver transplant. The origin of the receptors is a human patient who received a liver transplant. Some of these T cells may belong to the graft donor.

This clone was counted a single time. This chain uses TRBV7-6 with TRBJ2-2, with D tentatively TRBD2 (5 bases). V shed 6 bases and J shed 7 bases, with 24 bases lying between them. This CDR3 region has 17 residues. CDR1 and CDR2 from the germline V gene are SGHVS and FNYEAQ. The chain's CDR3 is CASSLRFLAGHGGELFF. The DNA of the CDR3 is TGTGCCAGCAGTCTAAGATTCCTAGCTGGGCATGGCGGGGAGCTGTTTTTT.

V and J are TRBV7-9 and TRBJ1-4, with TRBD1 identical over 10 bases. CDR3 length equals 15 residues. Trimming cost V 4 bases and J 6 bases; bases outside gene matches: 5. The V gene's germline CDR1 is SEHNR and CDR2 FQNEAQ (reference sequence). DNA of the CDR3: TGTGCCAGCAGCTCCCGACAGGGGGCGGATGAAAAACTGTTTTTT. This translates into CASSSRQGADEKLFF.

This chain connects TRBV27 to TRBJ2-1; perhaps D is TRBD1 or TRBD2 (6 bases each). This CDR3 has 16 residues. Trimming took off 5 bases at V and 6 bases at J, with 20 bases between the two ends. Looked up from germline, CDR1 is MNHEY and CDR2 is SMNVEV (reference sequence). CDR3 protein: CASSPRPLGGFNEQFF. In DNA, the CDR3 is TGTGCCAGCAGTCCCCGCCCCCTAGGGGGGTTCAATGAGCAGTTCTTC.

This chain links TRBV5-1 with TRBJ2-5; TRBD2 matches at 9 bases. The CDR3 totals 15 residues. Trimming at V came to 0 bases and at J to 2 bases, leaving 2 bases not matched to a gene. Germline V lookup: CDR1 SGHRS, CDR2 YFSETQ. CDR3 bases: TGCGCCAGCAGCTTGGGACTAGCGGAGCAAGAGACCCAGTACTTC. Its protein product is CASSLGLAEQETQYF.

In its sample, this clone was seen once. The rearrangement links TRBV30 to TRBJ1-2; possibly TRBD1 for D (5 bases). Germline CDR1 and CDR2: GTSNPN and SVGIG (reference sequence). Trimming stripped 2 bases from V and 8 bases from J, with 15 bases between. This CDR3 has 13 amino acids. This chain's CDR3 is CAWSYEGYEGYTF. For the CDR3, the DNA is TGTGCCTGGAGTTATGAGGGGTACGAAGGCTACACCTTC.

V usage is TRBV5-4 and J usage is TRBJ1-2, with D unresolved. CDR3 length: 13 residues. The V end was cut by 4 bases, the J end by 5 bases, with 12 bases between. Germline V CDR1 and CDR2: SGHNT, YYREEE (reference sequence). The CDR3 sequence is CASSLGGSYGYTF. The CDR3, as DNA: TGTGCCAGCAGCCTCGGAGGATCTTATGGCTACACCTTC.

This clone was counted once. The rearrangement joins TRBV4-1 to TRBJ2-7; maybe TRBD1 (5 bases). Trimming took 5 bases from V and 1 from J, leaving 18 bases between them. The CDR3 consists of 16 residues. Germline lookup yields CDR1 MGHRA and CDR2 YSYEKL. The CDR3 region has the DNA TGCGCCAGCAGCACCTCGACAGCCACCCCTTCCTACGAGCAGTACTTC. Translated, it gives CASSTSTATPSYEQYF.

The V call is TRBV21-1, the J call TRBJ2-7. TRBV21-1 represents a pseudogene. This CDR3 contains 13 residues. The CDR3 DNA sequence: TGTGCCAGCAGCACCGCACGGCCAAGGGAGCAGTACTTC. This encodes CASSTARPREQYF.

The J gene is TRBJ2-1, the V gene TRBV28; 9 bases agree with TRBD1. The CDR3 runs to 15 residues. Trimming at V came to 8 bases and at J to 7 bases, leaving 12 bases not matched to a gene. CDR1 and CDR2 (germline): MDHEN, SYDVKM. The CDR3, as DNA: TGTGCCAGCTGCGTAAGGACAGGGGATTGGAATGAGCAGTTCTTC. It codes for CASCVRTGDWNEQFF.

The chain links TRBV5-8 to TRBJ2-1; a possible D gene is TRBD2 (5 bases). There are 15 residues in the CDR3. Germline values: CDR1 SGHTS, CDR2 YDEGEE. V dropped 2 bases and J dropped 5 bases, with 14 bases sitting between them. The CDR3 coding sequence is TGTGCCAGCAGCTTCGAGGTGGGAGCCCACAATGAGCAGTTCTTC. Residues: CASSFEVGAHNEQFF.

The chain carries TRBV7-8 and TRBJ2-1; D uncertain. Trimming cost V 1 base and J 0 bases, with 13 bases left between them. This CDR3 region has 17 residues. Germline V gene lookup returns CDR1 SGHVS and CDR2 FQNEAQ. CDR3: CASSLGHGGSSYNEQFF. The CDR3 DNA follows: TGTGCCAGCAGCTTAGGTCATGGCGGAAGCTCCTACAATGAGCAGTTCTTC.

This chain joins TRBV6-4 and TRBJ2-1; D uncertain. CDR3 size: 13 residues. Trimming left V 4 bases short and J 16 bases short, with 20 bases between. CDR1 is MRHNA, CDR2 SNTAGT, per germline. The CDR3 loop reads CASSVESYSPEFF. As DNA, the CDR3 is TGTGCCAGCAGTGTAGAGTCCTACTCCCCGGAATTCTTC.

The chain recombines TRBV6-5 with TRBJ2-7, with 9 bases fitting TRBD1. CDR1 MNHEY and CDR2 SVGAGI come from the germline V gene. The CDR3 runs to 13 residues. V lost 6 bases, J lost 7 bases, and 7 bases stayed unmatched. The CDR3 loop is CASRGRDRVEQYF. DNA for the CDR3: TGTGCCAGCAGGGGCCGGGACAGGGTTGAGCAGTACTTC.

CDR3 sequence: CASSLDASSNTEAFF. In DNA, the CDR3 is TGTGCCAGCAGCTTGGACGCGTCATCGAACACTGAAGCTTTCTTT. The chain combines TRBV5-5 with TRBJ1-1; D not certain. There are 15 residues in the CDR3. V shed 0 bases and J shed 1 base, with 10 bases lying between them. Germline-derived CDR1 and CDR2 are SGHKS and YYEKEE (reference sequence).

J is TRBJ1-2 and V is TRBV11-3; weak D call: TRBD1 (5 bases). Deletions cut 3 bases from V and 6 bases from J, with 11 bases between. CDR1 is SGHNT, CDR2 YENEEA, per germline. This CDR3 spans 13 amino acids. The CDR3 sequence is CASSFQGIDGYTF. CDR3 DNA: TGTGCCAGCAGCTTCCAGGGCATCGATGGCTACACCTTC.

The rearrangement links TRBV11-3 to TRBJ1-1; D gene ambiguous. V was cut by 0 bases and J by 0 bases, with 5 bases left in between. This CDR3 region has 14 residues. Germline V gene sequence: CDR1 SGHNT, CDR2 YENEEA. CDR3 coding DNA: TGTGCCAGCAGCTTAGACGGGCTGAACACTGAAGCTTTCTTT. Its protein is CASSLDGLNTEAFF.

J is TRBJ2-7 and V is TRBV27, with D uncertain. V lost 6 bases and J lost 3, with 6 bases in between. The germline CDR1 and CDR2 sequences are MNHEY and SMNVEV (reference sequence). This CDR3 is built from 11 residues. The DNA of the CDR3 is TGTGCCAGCAGCCAAGGCTACGAGCAGTACTTC. Protein: CASSQGYEQYF.